One and the same sample provided the 16 T cell receptor beta chains below, sequenced in a study of cytomegalovirus exposure and HLA in healthy donors. PCR primers comprised 60 Vbeta and 13 Jbeta primers. Repertoires were generated with immunoSEQ multiplex PCR, while TCRdb's copy carries only in-frame clones and drops some. The sample contains 220,000 or so clones, approximately 68% of which appear only once. Sequences were obtained from PBMCs. The receptors shown here come from a woman in her 30s in good health and CMV-seronegative.

This clone came up once. The gene calls are TRBV6-6 and TRBJ1-1; weak D call: TRBD1 (6 bases). With 4 bases removed from V and 1 base from J, the gap between germline ends came to 10 bases. The CDR3 runs to 14 residues. CDR1 is MNHNY, CDR2 SVGAGI, per germline (reference sequence). CDR3 sequence reads: CASSSPTGNTEAFF. In DNA, the CDR3 is TGTGCCAGCAGTTCCCCGACAGGGAACACTGAAGCTTTCTTT.

A note on this clone: Sequence at one end of the junction differs from germline and may be a read error. The sample has other DNA sequences that encode this CDR3 too. The V gene is TRBV4-1, the J gene TRBJ1-2; TRBD1 matches 7 bases. Germline V lookup: CDR1 MGHRA, CDR2 YSYEKL. The CDR3 has 16 residues. The CDR3 coding sequence is TGTGCCAGCAGCCAAGATGAGTTAAAGGGGGCGCGAGGCTACACCTTC. It is translated as CASSQDELKGARGYTF.

This sequence joins TRBV4-1 and TRBJ2-3; 14 bases line up with TRBD2. V was pared by 1 base and J by 4 bases, with 10 bases of the junction left unmatched. The CDR3 has 19 residues. Per germline, CDR1 MGHRA and CDR2 YSYEKL. The CDR3 region is CASSQGGETSGRDSDTQYF. The CDR3 DNA sequence: TGCGCCAGCAGCCAAGGGGGTGAGACTAGCGGGAGGGATTCAGATACGCAGTATTTT.

The genes are TRBV6-1 and TRBJ2-5; perhaps TRBD2 as D (5 bases). Trimming pared 6 bases from V and 7 bases from J, leaving 15 bases between. The CDR3 has 13 residues. Germline CDR1 and CDR2: MNHNS and SASEGT. DNA of the CDR3: TGTGCCAGCAGACCACTAGACGCGGCGACCCAGTACTTC. This sequence encodes CASRPLDAATQYF.

This chain connects TRBV4-1 to TRBJ2-3, with TRBD2 identical over 14 bases. The V and J ends lost 1 base and 6 bases, in that order; junction bases with no gene match: 9. The CDR3 sequence is 18 residues long. Germline values: CDR1 MGHRA, CDR2 YSYEKL. In nucleotides, the CDR3 is TGCGCCAGCAGCCAAGGACCCAGACTAGCGGGAGGGTTGGATACGCAGTATTTT. This encodes CASSQGPRLAGGLDTQYF.

In nucleotides, the CDR3 is TGTGCCAGCAGTCCCGGGGAGGGGCTCGAGCAGTACTTC. Protein sequence: CASSPGEGLEQYF. V and J are TRBV27 and TRBJ2-7; 7 nucleotides line up with TRBD2. The CDR3 spans 13 residues. Germline trimming cut 5 bases from V and 6 bases from J; bases unmatched to any gene: 7. Germline V gives CDR1 MNHEY, CDR2 SMNVEV (reference sequence).

V gene TRBV7-2 combines with J gene TRBJ1-3; 9 nucleotides agree with TRBD1. CDR3 length equals 17 residues. Trimming took 7 bases from V and 4 from J; bases not matched to a gene: 14. Looked up from germline, CDR1 is SGHTA and CDR2 is FQGNSA. As DNA, the CDR3 is TGTGCCAGCAAACAAAGGCGGGGACAGGGAAAAGGAAACACCATATATTTT. This translates into CASKQRRGQGKGNTIYF.

V and J are TRBV7-9 and TRBJ1-5; TRBD1 matches at 9 bases. Unmatched junction bases numbered 14, after V lost 11 bases and J lost 6 bases. This CDR3 spans 15 amino acids. Per germline, CDR1 SEHNR and CDR2 FQNEAQ (reference sequence). DNA for the CDR3: TGTGCCTCGGGATCGGGGACAGGGATTAGTCAGCCCCAGCATTTT. Translation: CASGSGTGISQPQHF.

This clone showed up just a few times. The chain is built from TRBV2 and TRBJ2-7; 8 nucleotides match TRBD2. Germline assignment: CDR1 SNHLY and CDR2 FYNNEI. The trim removed 3 bases at V and 3 bases at J, leaving 4 bases unmatched. The CDR3 covers 14 residues. CDR3 sequence (DNA): TGTGCCAGCAGTGAGGGGACTAGTCACTACGAGCAGTACTTC. This gives the protein CASSEGTSHYEQYF.

This rearrangement joins TRBV7-2 to TRBJ1-1; weak D call: TRBD1 (5 bases). This CDR3 region has 14 residues. With 4 bases removed from V and 1 base from J, the gap between germline ends came to 10 bases. Germline CDR1 and CDR2: SGHTA and FQGNSA. The CDR3: CASSWRGQNTEAFF. DNA of the CDR3: TGTGCCAGCAGCTGGCGGGGCCAGAACACTGAAGCTTTCTTT.

The chain is built from TRBV15 and TRBJ1-5; possible D gene TRBD1, 5 bases. Germline CDR1 and CDR2: LNHNV and YYDKDF (reference sequence). The CDR3 spans 18 residues. V was shortened by 1 base and J by 0 bases, with 16 bases between the two germline ends. The CDR3 DNA is TGTGCCACCAGCAGAGGACGGGGGATGTACCATAGCAATCAGCCCCAGCATTTT. The encoded protein is CATSRGRGMYHSNQPQHF.

The V and J genes are TRBV4-2 and TRBJ2-7, with 14 bases aligning to TRBD2. The CDR3 totals 18 residues. With V trimmed by 1 base and J by 4 bases, 9 bases remained unmatched. The germline V gene has CDR1 LGHNA and CDR2 YNFKEQ. The CDR3 nucleotides are TGTGCCAGCAGCCAAGGGACTAGCGGGAGGTCCACGCCGTACGAGCAGTACTTC. Amino acids: CASSQGTSGRSTPYEQYF.

Ten or more counts support this clone. The V call is TRBV7-3, the J call TRBJ1-3; TRBD1 is a possible D gene (6 bases). V was pared by 2 bases and J by 2 bases, with 10 bases between. This CDR3 spans 15 amino acids. From germline, CDR1 is SGHTA and CDR2 FQGTGA. The CDR3 region is CASSLQAGAGNTIYF. The CDR3 nucleotides read TGTGCCAGCAGCTTACAGGCAGGGGCTGGAAACACCATATATTTT.

The chain carries TRBV19 and TRBJ2-5; D might be TRBD1 (5 bases). Between the trimmed V and J ends, which lost 1 base and 0 bases, there was a span of 15 bases. The CDR3 consists of 17 residues. Germline CDR1 LNHDA, CDR2 SQIVND (reference sequence). The CDR3 coding sequence is TGTGCCAGTAGTATAGTCACATTGGCAGGGTACCAAGAGACCCAGTACTTC. Translation gives CASSIVTLAGYQETQYF.

This chain joins TRBV6-5 and TRBJ1-2; 7 bases line up with TRBD1. Looked up from germline, CDR1 is MNHEY and CDR2 is SVGAGI. Losses at the gene ends were 4 bases for V and 7 bases for J; bases not matched to a gene: 3. CDR3 size: 12 residues. The CDR3 DNA sequence: TGTGCCAGCAGTTCCGGGACAGCTGGCTACACCTTC. The encoded protein is CASSSGTAGYTF.

V is TRBV5-1 and J is TRBJ1-1; perhaps TRBD1 as D (5 bases). Germline-derived CDR1 and CDR2 are SGHRS and YFSETQ. The V end lost 4 bases, the J end lost 1 base, and 14 bases lay between the germline ends. The CDR3 loop spans 15 amino acids. CDR3 loop: CASSMSGSTNTEAFF. The CDR3 bases are TGCGCCAGCAGCATGTCAGGGTCAACGAACACTGAAGCTTTCTTT.